These 32 T cell receptor beta chains originate from one sample sequenced in a study of Ad26.COV2.S vaccination and SARS-CoV-2 variants. Assay: immunoSEQ multiplex PCR; the TCRdb copy retains only in-frame clones and omits some. Among 440,000 or so clones listed, about 90% were seen once. Treatment: roughly 18 received Ad26.COV2.S at low or high dose, single or two shots; several received placebo; per-sample allocation not given. Sampling was performed 63 days after the first vaccine or placebo injection. The source was peripheral blood, collected in a trial of Ad26.COV2.S vaccine versus placebo. These receptors came from a person aged 18-60 years who received the Ad26.COV2.S COVID-19 vaccine or a placebo.

The gene calls are TRBV28 and TRBJ2-7, with D hard to call. Looked up from germline, CDR1 is MDHEN and CDR2 is SYDVKM. The ends were cut back, 8 bases at V and 2 bases at J, with 16 bases in the middle. The CDR3 loop spans 14 amino acids. This CDR3 is CASGFRTGPYEQYF. In DNA form, the CDR3 reads TGTGCCAGCGGGTTTAGAACTGGGCCCTACGAGCAGTACTTC.

This clone was seen a single time. The V gene is TRBV7-2, the J gene TRBJ2-2, with D perhaps matching TRBD2 (6 bases). The CDR3 extends over 14 amino acids. Germline CDR1 is SGHTA and CDR2 is FQGNSA. Between the trimmed V and J ends, which lost 8 bases and 2 bases, there was a span of 12 bases. CDR3 sequence reads: CASVRDFNTGELFF. DNA of the CDR3: TGTGCCAGCGTTAGGGACTTTAACACCGGGGAGCTGTTTTTT.

In nucleotides, the CDR3 is TGTGCCAGCAGCTTAGGGATCAAACAGGGGGCATCTGGAAACACCATATATTTT. Translating it yields CASSLGIKQGASGNTIYF. V usage is TRBV11-2 and J usage is TRBJ1-3, with TRBD1 identical over 9 bases. The ends lost 1 base at V and 1 base at J; junction bases unmatched: 8. Germline values: CDR1 SGHAT, CDR2 FQNNGV. This CDR3 is 18 amino acids long.

The genes are TRBV3-1 (or the pseudogene TRBV3-2) and TRBJ2-7; D gene uncertain. Trimming removed 6 bases from V and 3 bases from J, with 18 bases in between. Germline lookup yields CDR1 LGHDT and CDR2 YNNKEL (reference sequence). The CDR3 runs 15 residues. The CDR3 spells CASSKRHVPNYEQYF. The CDR3 nucleotides read TGTGCCAGCAGTAAAAGACACGTCCCAAACTACGAGCAGTACTTC.

This clone appeared a single time. The chain recombines TRBV15 with TRBJ2-1, with 10 nucleotides matching TRBD1. Per the germline V gene, CDR1 is LNHNV and CDR2 is YYDKDF (reference sequence). The CDR3 spans 15 residues. The ends lost 3 bases at V and 4 bases at J; junction bases unmatched: 3. CDR3 region: CATSRDRGIYNEQFF. CDR3 in DNA: TGTGCCACCAGCAGGGACAGGGGGATTTACAATGAGCAGTTCTTC.

The CDR3, as DNA: TGCAGCGTTGATTCCCCGGATTTGGCAGATACGCAGTATTTT. This gives the protein CSVDSPDLADTQYF. This chain connects TRBV29-1 to TRBJ2-3; D is uncertain. The CDR3 totals 14 residues. Looked up from germline, CDR1 is SQVTM and CDR2 is ANQGSEA. The ends were cut back, 3 bases at V and 4 bases at J, with 14 bases in the middle.

CDR3 coding DNA: TGTGCCAGCAGCGTAAATCAGGGAACTGAAGCTTTCTTT. Amino acids: CASSVNQGTEAFF. The V gene is TRBV9, the J gene TRBJ1-1, with D tentatively TRBD1 (5 bases). The V gene's germline CDR1 is SGDLS and CDR2 YYNGEE. Trimming stripped 1 base from V and 5 bases from J, with 9 bases between. The CDR3 totals 13 residues.

This chain links TRBV19 with TRBJ2-1; 7 bases agree with TRBD1. The CDR3 extends over 15 amino acids. Trimming at V came to 3 bases and at J to 3 bases, leaving 5 bases not matched to a gene. Germline CDR1 is LNHDA and CDR2 is SQIVND (reference sequence). The DNA for the CDR3 is TGTGCCAGTAGTATGACAGGGCCTTTCTACAATGAGCAGTTCTTC. Protein product: CASSMTGPFYNEQFF.

V gene TRBV28 combines with J gene TRBJ2-1, with 10 bases fitting TRBD1. Germline V gene lookup returns CDR1 MDHEN and CDR2 SYDVKM. This CDR3 region has 17 residues. The trim removed 5 bases at V and 2 bases at J, leaving 9 bases unmatched. In DNA form, the CDR3 reads TGTGCCAGCAGTCAAACCCGTGGGACAGGGGCCTACAATGAGCAGTTCTTC. This translates into CASSQTRGTGAYNEQFF.

The V and J genes are TRBV11-2 and TRBJ2-1; D gene ambiguous. This CDR3 has 12 residues. V was trimmed by 5 bases and J by 9 bases, leaving 11 bases between them. Germline CDR1 reads SGHAT; CDR2 reads FQNNGV. CDR3 loop: CASSLSRLEQFF. CDR3 in DNA: TGTGCCAGCAGCCTATCGCGCCTTGAGCAGTTCTTC.

The chain employs TRBV6-5 and TRBJ1-5; 8 bases align to TRBD1. Trimming took 2 bases from V and 11 from J; bases not matched to a gene: 5. CDR3 length: 13 amino acids. The V gene's germline CDR1 is MNHEY and CDR2 SVGAGI. In nucleotides, the CDR3 is TGTGCCAGCAGTTACGCCGGGACAGGAGCCCAGCATTTT. This codes for CASSYAGTGAQHF.

This clone turned up a few times. The chain couples TRBV2 to TRBJ2-6; D assignment may be TRBD1 or TRBD2 (5 bases each). The CDR3 length is 15 residues. The germline CDR1 and CDR2 sequences are SNHLY and FYNNEI. Trimming pared 7 bases from V and 2 bases from J, leaving 12 bases between. In nucleotides, the CDR3 is TGTGCCAGCATAGATGTGGGGGCTGGGGCCAACGTCCTGACTTTC. This encodes CASIDVGAGANVLTF.

The chain has TRBV30 and TRBJ1-1; possible D gene TRBD1, 5 bases. V lost 1 base and J lost 3, with 9 bases in between. The CDR3 length is 13 residues. Per the germline V gene, CDR1 is GTSNPN and CDR2 is SVGIG (reference sequence). CDR3 in amino acids: CAWSGGEDTEAFF. The CDR3 DNA follows: TGTGCCTGGAGTGGGGGCGAGGACACTGAAGCTTTCTTT.

The chain is built from TRBV6-4 and TRBJ2-1, with 7 nucleotides matching TRBD2. CDR3 length: 14 amino acids. The germline V gene encodes CDR1 MRHNA and CDR2 SNTAGT. The trim removed 2 bases at V and 9 bases at J, leaving 7 bases unmatched. The CDR3 loop reads CASSDEAGVSEQFF. The CDR3 bases are TGTGCCAGCAGTGACGAGGCGGGAGTAAGTGAGCAGTTCTTC.

This clone was seen a single time. This chain uses TRBV28 with TRBJ1-4; possibly TRBD1 for D (5 bases). V was shortened by 5 bases and J by 0 bases, with 10 bases between the two germline ends. The CDR3 loop spans 15 amino acids. CDR1 and CDR2 (germline): MDHEN, SYDVKM. The CDR3, as DNA: TGTGCCAGCAGTGCCGGACACGCAACTAATGAAAAACTGTTTTTT. It is translated as CASSAGHATNEKLFF.

The CDR3 here is CASSMSVAGRYEQYF. CDR3 DNA sequence: TGTGCCAGTAGTATGTCGGTAGCGGGTCGCTACGAGCAGTACTTC. This rearrangement joins TRBV19 to TRBJ2-7; 7 bases agree with TRBD2. J was trimmed by 3 bases and V by 3 bases; bases with no gene match: 8. CDR1 is LNHDA, CDR2 SQIVND, per germline (reference sequence). CDR3 size: 15 residues.

This chain links TRBV5-1 with TRBJ2-5; TRBD2 might be the D (5 bases). Between the trimmed V and J ends, which lost 2 bases and 1 base, there was a span of 9 bases. Per germline, CDR1 SGHRS and CDR2 YFSETQ. The CDR3 runs 14 residues. CDR3 nucleotide sequence: TGCGCCAGCAGCTTACTCAGCGGCCAAGAGACCCAGTACTTC. Translating it yields CASSLLSGQETQYF.

The rearrangement uses TRBV7-2 and TRBJ2-5; D not resolved. The germline CDR1 and CDR2 sequences are SGHTA and FQGNSA. V shed 5 bases and J shed 2 bases, with 21 bases lying between them. The CDR3 runs 17 residues. The DNA of the CDR3 is TGTGCCAGCAGCCTAGGTAGGCGGTGGTCCGAACAAGAGACCCAGTACTTC. Its protein is CASSLGRRWSEQETQYF.

The J gene is TRBJ2-1, the V gene TRBV25-1; no definite D call. Trimming pared 3 bases from V and 6 bases from J, leaving 15 bases between. The CDR3 consists of 15 residues. The germline CDR1 and CDR2 sequences are MGHDK and SYGVNS. CDR3 bases: TGTGCCAGCAGTGATCGGAACAGAGTAGGCAATGAGCAGTTCTTC. Its protein is CASSDRNRVGNEQFF. Complete variable domain (other parts from reference TRBV25-1 and TRBJ2-1): EADIYQTPRYLVIGTGKKITLECSQTMGHDKMYWYQQDPGMELHLIHYSYGVNSTEKGDLSSESTVSRIRTEHFPLTLESARPSHTSQYLCASSDRNRVGNEQFFGPGTRLTVL.

The CDR3 loop reads CATSRAAGVQYF. The CDR3 coding sequence is TGTGCCACCAGCAGAGCCGCAGGGGTGCAGTACTTC. The gene calls are TRBV15 and TRBJ2-7; D is perhaps TRBD1 (6 bases). Trimming pared 1 base from V and 9 bases from J, leaving 10 bases between. The CDR3 runs to 12 residues. The germline CDR1 and CDR2 sequences are LNHNV and YYDKDF (reference sequence).

This chain links TRBV29-1 with TRBJ2-7; the match to TRBD1 covers 9 bases. CDR1 SQVTM and CDR2 ANQGSEA come from the germline V gene. V gave up 5 bases and J gave up 3 bases; unmatched junction bases: 8. This CDR3 spans 14 amino acids. CDR3 nucleotides: TGCAGCGTTTCAGACAGGGGGAATAGCTACGAGCAGTACTTC. This sequence encodes CSVSDRGNSYEQYF.

This chain uses TRBV28 with TRBJ1-6; 8 nucleotides line up with TRBD1. The CDR3 is made up of 17 amino acids. CDR1 is MDHEN and CDR2 is SYDVKM in the germline V gene. J gave up 7 bases and V 3 bases, and 11 bases lay outside the gene matches. The CDR3 nucleotides are TGTGCCAGCAGTTTTCCCCTCCAGGGGGCGAAGAATTCACCCCTCCACTTT. Encoded protein: CASSFPLQGAKNSPLHF.

The rearrangement joins TRBV5-6 to TRBJ2-3; the D call may be TRBD1 or TRBD2 (6 bases each). Trimming took 0 bases from V and 3 from J, leaving 11 bases between them. The CDR3 runs to 15 residues. The V gene's germline CDR1 is SGHDT and CDR2 YYEEEE. Here the CDR3 reads CASSLGGGGTDTQYF. The CDR3 nucleotides read TGTGCCAGCAGCTTGGGCGGAGGGGGGACAGATACGCAGTATTTT.

This chain joins TRBV28 and TRBJ1-6, with D unclear. The CDR3 covers 14 residues. CDR1 is MDHEN and CDR2 is SYDVKM in the germline V gene. V was clipped by 4 bases and J by 8 bases, with 12 bases between them. CDR3 residues: CASSWTVRDSPLHF. CDR3 DNA: TGTGCCAGCAGTTGGACGGTGAGGGATTCACCCCTCCACTTT.

The DNA for the CDR3 is TGTGCCAGCAGCTTACTGGAAAACGGGGAGCTGTTTTTT. This gives the protein CASSLLENGELFF. The chain couples TRBV7-2 to TRBJ2-2; no definite D call. V was pared by 2 bases and J by 7 bases, with 8 bases between. The CDR3 covers 13 residues. CDR1 SGHTA and CDR2 FQGNSA come from the germline V gene.

The gene calls are TRBV27 and TRBJ2-2; TRBD1 aligns across 9 bases. V lost 5 bases and J lost 3; bases outside the gene matches: 7. The CDR3 has 16 amino acids. Germline CDR1 and CDR2: MNHEY and SMNVEV (reference sequence). CDR3 sequence (DNA): TGTGCCAGCAGTCCATCGGGACAGGGATACACCGGGGAGCTGTTTTTT. Protein: CASSPSGQGYTGELFF.

The chain employs TRBV18 and TRBJ1-1, with D tentatively TRBD1 (5 bases). V shed 1 base and J shed 3 bases, with 12 bases lying between them. Germline V CDR1 and CDR2: KGHSH, LQKENI. The CDR3 is 15 amino acids. In nucleotides, the CDR3 is TGTGCCAGCTCACCACTGCAGGACACCTACACTGAAGCTTTCTTT. Its protein is CASSPLQDTYTEAFF.

The V call is TRBV2, the J call TRBJ2-7; 9 bases line up with TRBD1. CDR3 size: 15 residues. Germline CDR1 and CDR2: SNHLY and FYNNEI. With V trimmed by 3 bases and J by 4 bases, 7 bases remained unmatched. CDR3 residues: CASSEGTGNSYEQYF. The CDR3 DNA reads as TGTGCCAGCAGTGAGGGGACAGGGAATTCGTACGAGCAGTACTTC.

The chain employs TRBV18 and TRBJ1-5; possible D gene TRBD1, 6 bases. Trimming stripped 6 bases from V and 7 bases from J, with 22 bases between. The CDR3 has 16 amino acids. Looked up from germline, CDR1 is KGHSH and CDR2 is LQKENI. DNA of the CDR3: TGTGCCAGCTCCCGGTCGGGCGGGGAAGGGGGGCAGCCCCAGCATTTT. Protein product: CASSRSGGEGGQPQHF.

In its sample, this clone was seen once. The rearrangement uses TRBV27 and TRBJ2-7, with D perhaps TRBD1 (5 bases). Deletions cut 6 bases from V and 2 bases from J, with 17 bases between. The CDR3 loop spans 15 amino acids. Per the germline V gene, CDR1 is MNHEY and CDR2 is SMNVEV (reference sequence). The CDR3 coding sequence is TGTGCCAGCAGCTATGCCCGCGACAGCCCCTACGAGCAGTACTTC. Protein: CASSYARDSPYEQYF.

The chain uses TRBV4-3 and TRBJ2-1; 13 bases match TRBD2. V shed 4 bases and J 8 bases; nucleotides not matched to a gene: 8. This CDR3 contains 16 residues. From germline, CDR1 is LGHNA and CDR2 YSLEER. The CDR3 region has the DNA TGCGCCAGCAGCCCAGGGACTAGCGGGATTTTGGATGAGCAGTTCTTC. It translates to CASSPGTSGILDEQFF.

This clone was recorded a few times. This chain connects TRBV5-6 to TRBJ2-2; D remains ambiguous. The CDR3 is 12 residues long. CDR1 is SGHDT and CDR2 is YYEEEE in the germline V gene. Trimming took off 2 bases at V and 6 bases at J, with 5 bases between the two ends. CDR3 nucleotide sequence: TGTGCCAGCAGCTTCCAGGCCGGGGAGCTGTTTTTT. Translating gives CASSFQAGELFF.